These 9 T cell receptor beta chains originate from one sample sequenced in a study of cytomegalovirus exposure and HLA in healthy donors. In the PCR, 60 Vbeta and 13 Jbeta primers were used. Clones were read by immunoSEQ multiplex PCR, and TCRdb kept only the in-frame ones, dropping some. The sample includes hundreds of thousands of clones, 85% to 90% of them seen just once. Sequenced input: PBMCs. The origin of the receptors is a woman aged 18-29 years in good health and CMV-seronegative.

This chain uses TRBV7-2 with TRBJ2-3; 12 bases map to TRBD2. The V gene's germline CDR1 is SGHTA and CDR2 FQGNSA. Trimming took 2 bases from V and 0 from J; bases not matched to a gene: 6. The CDR3 is made up of 18 amino acids. The CDR3 here is CASSLRPLAGGSTDTQYF. In nucleotides, the CDR3 is TGTGCCAGCAGCTTACGTCCCCTAGCGGGGGGGAGCACAGATACGCAGTATTTT.

The chain uses TRBV7-3 and TRBJ1-2, with D possibly being TRBD1 (5 bases). The ends were cut back, 2 bases at V and 8 bases at J, with 12 bases in the middle. Germline-derived CDR1 and CDR2 are SGHTA and FQGTGA. CDR3 size: 13 residues. CDR3 sequence: CASSLGSGKGYTF. The CDR3, as DNA: TGTGCCAGCAGCTTAGGATCAGGGAAAGGCTACACCTTC.

The chain uses TRBV28 and TRBJ1-1, with a weak D call TRBD1 (5 bases). This CDR3 contains 13 residues. CDR1 and CDR2 (germline): MDHEN, SYDVKM. V dropped 3 bases and J dropped 5 bases, with 10 bases sitting between them. In nucleotides, the CDR3 is TGTGCCAGCAGTTTGTCAGGGAAGACTGAAGCTTTCTTT. It yields the protein CASSLSGKTEAFF.

J is TRBJ1-2 and V is TRBV6-5; the D is unclear. V dropped 7 bases and J dropped 4 bases, with 16 bases sitting between them. This CDR3 has 14 amino acids. The V gene's germline CDR1 is MNHEY and CDR2 SVGAGI. As DNA, the CDR3 is TGTGCCAGCACGGCCCGGGGTAAAGGCTATGGCTACACCTTC. Protein: CASTARGKGYGYTF.

CDR3 sequence reads: CASSIDPGTGELFF. In nucleotides, the CDR3 is TGTGCCAGTAGTATAGATCCGGGAACCGGGGAGCTGTTTTTT. This sequence joins TRBV19 and TRBJ2-2; perhaps TRBD2 as D (5 bases). Deletions cut 0 bases from V and 5 bases from J, with 7 bases between. The CDR3 covers 14 residues. Germline CDR1 LNHDA, CDR2 SQIVND (reference sequence).

This clone appeared once. The rearrangement joins TRBV5-1 to TRBJ2-7; D is perhaps TRBD1 (5 bases). The germline V gene has CDR1 SGHRS and CDR2 YFSETQ. V was pared by 5 bases and J by 6 bases, with 18 bases between. The CDR3 has 14 amino acids. The DNA for the CDR3 is TGCGCCAGCAGTCCTCCAGGGTGGCAAGGCGAGCAGTACTTC. It encodes CASSPPGWQGEQYF.

The CDR3 DNA reads as TGTGCCAGCACCGACAGGGGGGGCGGTCAGCCCCAGCATTTT. It translates to CASTDRGGGQPQHF. This chain joins TRBV18 and TRBJ1-5; TRBD1 agrees at 9 bases. The CDR3 runs 14 residues. Looked up from germline, CDR1 is KGHSH and CDR2 is LQKENI. V trimming: 8 bases; J trimming: 6 bases; junction bases outside the gene matches: 8. The variable domain in full, with the rest retrieved from reference TRBV18 and TRBJ1-5, is NAGVMQNPRHLVRRRGQEARLRCSPMKGHSHVYWYRQLPEEGLKFMVYLQKENIIDESGMPKERFSAEFPKEGPSILRIQQVVRGDSAAYFCASTDRGGGQPQHFGDGTRLSIL.

The chain carries TRBV15 and TRBJ2-5, with D possibly being TRBD2 (5 bases). The J call is uncertain, as TRBJ2-7 better fits the DNA end. Germline V gene lookup returns CDR1 LNHNV and CDR2 YYDKDF (reference sequence). The length of the CDR3 is 15 residues. The CDR3 reads CATSRDRTLSGEQYF. Here the CDR3 DNA reads TGTGCCACCAGCAGAGACCGGACCCTGAGCGGCGAGCAGTACTTC.

This clone was counted once. The chain is built from TRBV5-1 and TRBJ2-3; 9 nucleotides agree with TRBD1. The V and J ends lost 4 bases and 6 bases, in that order; junction bases with no gene match: 18. The germline CDR1 and CDR2 sequences are SGHRS and YFSETQ. This CDR3 has 18 amino acids. CDR3 sequence: CASSPPSPLQGAFDTQYF. The DNA for the CDR3 is TGCGCCAGCAGCCCCCCAAGCCCTCTACAGGGGGCGTTCGATACGCAGTATTTT.